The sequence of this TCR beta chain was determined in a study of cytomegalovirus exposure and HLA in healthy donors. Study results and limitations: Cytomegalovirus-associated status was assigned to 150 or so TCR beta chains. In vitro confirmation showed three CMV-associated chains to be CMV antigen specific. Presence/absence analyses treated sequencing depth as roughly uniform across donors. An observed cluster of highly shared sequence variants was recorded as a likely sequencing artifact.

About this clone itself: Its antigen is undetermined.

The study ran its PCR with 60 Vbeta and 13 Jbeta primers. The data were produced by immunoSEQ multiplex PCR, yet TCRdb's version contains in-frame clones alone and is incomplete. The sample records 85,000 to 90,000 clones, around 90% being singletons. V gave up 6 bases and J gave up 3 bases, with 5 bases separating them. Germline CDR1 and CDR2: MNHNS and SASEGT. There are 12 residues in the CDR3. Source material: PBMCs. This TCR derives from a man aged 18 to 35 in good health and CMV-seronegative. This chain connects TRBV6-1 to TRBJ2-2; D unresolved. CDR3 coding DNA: TGTGCCAGCAGATACTACACCGGGGAGCTGTTTTTT. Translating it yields CASRYYTGELFF.